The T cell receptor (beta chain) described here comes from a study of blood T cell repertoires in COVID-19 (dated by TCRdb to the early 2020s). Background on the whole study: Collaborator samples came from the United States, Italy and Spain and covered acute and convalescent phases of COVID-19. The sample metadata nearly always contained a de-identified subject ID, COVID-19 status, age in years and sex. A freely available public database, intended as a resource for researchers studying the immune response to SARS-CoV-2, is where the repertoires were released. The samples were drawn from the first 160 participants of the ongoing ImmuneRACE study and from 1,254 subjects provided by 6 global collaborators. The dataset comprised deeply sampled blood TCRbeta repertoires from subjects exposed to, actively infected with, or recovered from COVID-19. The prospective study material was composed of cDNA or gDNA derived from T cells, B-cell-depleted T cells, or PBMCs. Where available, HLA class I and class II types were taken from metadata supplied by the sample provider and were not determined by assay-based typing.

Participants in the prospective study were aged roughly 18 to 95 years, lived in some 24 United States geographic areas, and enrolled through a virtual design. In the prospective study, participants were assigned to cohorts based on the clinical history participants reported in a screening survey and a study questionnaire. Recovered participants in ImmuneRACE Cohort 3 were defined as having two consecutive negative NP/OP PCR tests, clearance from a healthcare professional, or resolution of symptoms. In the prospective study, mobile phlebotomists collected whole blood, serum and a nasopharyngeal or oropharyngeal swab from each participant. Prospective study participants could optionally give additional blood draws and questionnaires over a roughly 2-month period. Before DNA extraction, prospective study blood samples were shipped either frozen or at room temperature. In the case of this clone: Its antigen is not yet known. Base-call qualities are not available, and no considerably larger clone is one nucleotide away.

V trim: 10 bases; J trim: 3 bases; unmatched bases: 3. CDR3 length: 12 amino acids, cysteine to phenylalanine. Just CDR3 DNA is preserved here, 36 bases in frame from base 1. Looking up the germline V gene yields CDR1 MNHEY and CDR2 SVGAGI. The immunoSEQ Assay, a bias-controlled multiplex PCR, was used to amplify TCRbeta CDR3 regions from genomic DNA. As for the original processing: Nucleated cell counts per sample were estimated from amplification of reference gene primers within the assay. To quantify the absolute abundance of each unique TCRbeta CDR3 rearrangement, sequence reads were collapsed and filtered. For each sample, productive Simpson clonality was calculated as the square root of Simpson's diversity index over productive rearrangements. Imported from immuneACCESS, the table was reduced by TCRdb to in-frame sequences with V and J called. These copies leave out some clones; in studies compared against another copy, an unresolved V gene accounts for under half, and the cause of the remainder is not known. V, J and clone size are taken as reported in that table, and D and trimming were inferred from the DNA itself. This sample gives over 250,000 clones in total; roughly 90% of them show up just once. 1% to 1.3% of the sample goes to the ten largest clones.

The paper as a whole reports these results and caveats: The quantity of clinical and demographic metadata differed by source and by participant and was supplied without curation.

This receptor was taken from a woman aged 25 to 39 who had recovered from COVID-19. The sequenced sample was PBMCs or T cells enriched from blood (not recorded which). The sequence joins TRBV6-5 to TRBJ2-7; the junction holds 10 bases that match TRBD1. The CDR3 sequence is CATGDRGYEQYF. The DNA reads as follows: TGTGCCACGGGGGACAGGGGCTACGAGCAGTACTTC.